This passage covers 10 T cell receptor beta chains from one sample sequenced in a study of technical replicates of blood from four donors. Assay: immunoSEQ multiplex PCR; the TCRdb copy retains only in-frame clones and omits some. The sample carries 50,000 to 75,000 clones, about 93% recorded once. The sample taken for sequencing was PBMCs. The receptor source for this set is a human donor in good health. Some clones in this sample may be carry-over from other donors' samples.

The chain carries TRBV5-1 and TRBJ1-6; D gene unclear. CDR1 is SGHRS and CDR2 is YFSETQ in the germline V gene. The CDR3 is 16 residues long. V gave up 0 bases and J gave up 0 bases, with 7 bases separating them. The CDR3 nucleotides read TGCGCCAGCAGCTTGGGTGGGAGCTCCTATAATTCACCCCTCCACTTT. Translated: CASSLGGSSYNSPLHF. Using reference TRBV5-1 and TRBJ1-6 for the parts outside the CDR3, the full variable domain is KAGVTQTPRYLIKTRGQQVTLSCSPISGHRSVSWYQQTPGQGLQFLFEYFSETQRNKGNFPGRFSGRQFSNSRSEMNVSTLELGDSALYLCASSLGGSSYNSPLHFGNGTRLTVT.

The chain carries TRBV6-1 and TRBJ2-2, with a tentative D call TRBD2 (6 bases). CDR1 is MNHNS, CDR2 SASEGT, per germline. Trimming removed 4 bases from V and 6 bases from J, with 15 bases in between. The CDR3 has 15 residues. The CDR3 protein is CASSGGPGAAGELFF. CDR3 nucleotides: TGTGCCAGCAGTGGAGGACCGGGAGCTGCCGGGGAGCTGTTTTTT.

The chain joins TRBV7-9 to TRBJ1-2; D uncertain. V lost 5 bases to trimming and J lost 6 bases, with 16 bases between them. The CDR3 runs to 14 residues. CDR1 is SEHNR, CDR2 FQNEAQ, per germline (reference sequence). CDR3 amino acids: CASSPTIRTDGYTF. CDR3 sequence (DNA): TGTGCCAGCAGCCCTACCATTCGAACCGATGGCTACACCTTC.

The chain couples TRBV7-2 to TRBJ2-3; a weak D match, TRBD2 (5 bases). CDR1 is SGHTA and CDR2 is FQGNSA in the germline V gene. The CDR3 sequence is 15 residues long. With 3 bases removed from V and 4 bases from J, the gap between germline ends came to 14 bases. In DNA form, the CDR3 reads TGTGCCAGCAGCTTCCAGCTAGCAGCAGCAGATACGCAGTATTTT. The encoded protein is CASSFQLAAADTQYF.

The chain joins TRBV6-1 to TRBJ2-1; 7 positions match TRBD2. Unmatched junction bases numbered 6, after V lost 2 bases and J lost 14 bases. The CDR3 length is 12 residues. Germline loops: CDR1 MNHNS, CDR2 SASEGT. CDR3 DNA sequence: TGTGCCAGCAGTGAATGGGGCAGCGGGGAGTTCTTC. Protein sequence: CASSEWGSGEFF.

CDR3 DNA: TGTGCCAGCAGCCAAGAACCCGCGGGGGGGTACAATGAGCAGTTCTTC. Translation: CASSQEPAGGYNEQFF. The chain recombines TRBV4-2 with TRBJ2-1, with 9 bases matching TRBD2. The CDR3 covers 16 residues. The junction had 4 bases not matched to a gene; V was cut back by 0 bases and J by 4 bases. Germline V CDR1 and CDR2: LGHNA, YNFKEQ.

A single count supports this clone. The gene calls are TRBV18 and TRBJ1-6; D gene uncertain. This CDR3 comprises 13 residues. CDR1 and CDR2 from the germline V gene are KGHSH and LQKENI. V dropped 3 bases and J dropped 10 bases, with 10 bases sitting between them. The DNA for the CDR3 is TGTGCCAGCTCACCTGACGGGGTCTCACCCCTCCACTTT. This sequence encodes CASSPDGVSPLHF.

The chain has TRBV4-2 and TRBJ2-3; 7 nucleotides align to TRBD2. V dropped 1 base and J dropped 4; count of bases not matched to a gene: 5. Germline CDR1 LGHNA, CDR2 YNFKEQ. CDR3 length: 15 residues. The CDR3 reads CASSQVGGSSDTQYF. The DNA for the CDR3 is TGTGCCAGCAGCCAAGTTGGCGGGAGCTCAGATACGCAGTATTTT.

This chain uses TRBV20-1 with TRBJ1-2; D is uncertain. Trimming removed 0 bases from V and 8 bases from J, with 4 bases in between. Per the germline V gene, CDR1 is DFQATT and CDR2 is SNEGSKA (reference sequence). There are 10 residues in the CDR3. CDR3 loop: CSAREAGYTF. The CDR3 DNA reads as TGCAGTGCTAGAGAGGCCGGCTACACCTTC.

As DNA, the CDR3 is TGCGCCAGCAGCCAAGATTGGACCGCGGGGGAGCAGTACTTC. The encoded protein is CASSQDWTAGEQYF. This chain joins TRBV4-3 and TRBJ2-7; tentative D call: TRBD2 (6 bases). CDR3 length equals 14 residues. Germline V gene lookup returns CDR1 LGHNA and CDR2 YSLEER. The ends were cut back, 0 bases at V and 7 bases at J, with 13 bases in the middle.